This is a list of T cell receptor beta chains from one sample in a study of blood T cell repertoires in COVID-19. The protocol was immunoSEQ multiplex PCR, while the TCRdb copy is restricted to in-frame clones and leaves out a portion. The table records some 150,000 clones, around 84% of them present only once. The sequenced sample was PBMCs or T cells enriched from blood (not recorded which). Source of these receptors: a woman aged 45-65 years who had been exposed to COVID-19. CDR3s include the opening cysteine and the closing phenylalanine or tryptophan. A D gene is named only where the DNA matches it firmly. Only part of the rows carry a size: once, few, many, or a class if the clone is expanded.

v_gene: TRBV5-8; j_gene: TRBJ1-1; d_gene: NA; abundance: NA; CDR3nt: TGTGCCAGCTATAGAGGGAACACTGAAGCTTTCTTT; CDR3aa: CASYRGNTEAFF
v_gene: TRBV21-1; j_gene: TRBJ1-2; d_gene: NA; abundance: NA; CDR3nt: TGTGCCAGCAATCCGGGACAGGGCTTATATGGCTACACCTTC; CDR3aa: CASNPGQGLYGYTF
v_gene: TRBV4-3; j_gene: TRBJ1-2; d_gene: NA; abundance: NA; CDR3nt: TGCGCCAGCAGCCAAGATACGATAGCTAACTATGGCTACACCTTC; CDR3aa: CASSQDTIANYGYTF
v_gene: TRBV4-1; j_gene: TRBJ2-7; d_gene: NA; abundance: NA; CDR3nt: TGCGCCAGCAGCCAAGAAATTGGTCAGAACTACGAGCAGTACTTC; CDR3aa: CASSQEIGQNYEQYF
v_gene: TRBV18; j_gene: TRBJ2-7; d_gene: TRBD2; abundance: once; CDR3nt: TGTGCCAGCTCACCTCTAGCGGGAGCTCCCACCTACGAGCAGTACTTC; CDR3aa: CASSPLAGAPTYEQYF
v_gene: TRBV7-9; j_gene: TRBJ1-3; d_gene: NA; abundance: NA; CDR3nt: TGTGCCAGCAGCTTCATTCTAGAGGTGTTCTCTGGAAACACCATATATTTT; CDR3aa: CASSFILEVFSGNTIYF
v_gene: TRBV7-8; j_gene: TRBJ1-5; d_gene: NA; abundance: once; CDR3nt: TGTGCCAGCAGCCCGATAGGGGGGGCCGTACTCCTCAATCAGCCCCAGCATTTT; CDR3aa: CASSPIGGAVLLNQPQHF
v_gene: TRBV12-3/TRBV12-4; j_gene: TRBJ2-2; d_gene: TRBD1; abundance: NA; CDR3nt: TGTGCCAGCACACAGGGGACCGGGGAGCTGTTTTTT; CDR3aa: CASTQGTGELFF
v_gene: TRBV6-2/TRBV6-3; j_gene: TRBJ2-3; d_gene: TRBD2; abundance: NA; CDR3nt: TGTGCCAGCAGTTACTGGGGGACTAGCGGGGGGCCTACAGATACGCAGTATTTT; CDR3aa: CASSYWGTSGGPTDTQYF
v_gene: TRBV19; j_gene: TRBJ2-7; d_gene: NA; abundance: NA; CDR3nt: TGTGCCAGTACCTCCGGGGTAGGGAGGTACGAGCAGTACTTC; CDR3aa: CASTSGVGRYEQYF
v_gene: TRBV12-3/TRBV12-4; j_gene: TRBJ2-3; d_gene: NA; abundance: NA; CDR3nt: TGTGCCAGCAGTTCCGGAGCCGCAGATACGCAGTATTTT; CDR3aa: CASSSGAADTQYF
v_gene: TRBV6-1; j_gene: TRBJ1-3; d_gene: NA; abundance: NA; CDR3nt: TGTGCCAGCAGTGAACCTCAGGGGCCGGCGGGAAACACCATATATTTT; CDR3aa: CASSEPQGPAGNTIYF
v_gene: TRBV19; j_gene: TRBJ2-2; d_gene: TRBD2; abundance: NA; CDR3nt: TGTGCCAGTAGGGGAGGGGCGTTCACCGGGGAGCTGTTTTTT; CDR3aa: CASRGGAFTGELFF
v_gene: TRBV10-3; j_gene: TRBJ1-2; d_gene: NA; abundance: NA; CDR3nt: TGTGCCATCAGTGACACAGATTACTATGGCTACACCTTC; CDR3aa: CAISDTDYYGYTF
v_gene: TRBV6-5; j_gene: TRBJ1-1; d_gene: NA; abundance: NA; CDR3nt: TGTGCCAGCAAACTCTCAGGCCCGAACACTGAAGCTTTCTTT; CDR3aa: CASKLSGPNTEAFF
v_gene: TRBV29-1; j_gene: TRBJ2-2; d_gene: NA; abundance: once; CDR3nt: TGCAGCGTCAGACAGGGAGGCGGGGAGCTGTTTTTT; CDR3aa: CSVRQGGGELFF
v_gene: TRBV19; j_gene: TRBJ1-1; d_gene: NA; abundance: NA; CDR3nt: TGTGCCAGTAGTGGGCTGGGGGCGAACACTGAAGCTTTCTTT; CDR3aa: CASSGLGANTEAFF
v_gene: TRBV7-2; j_gene: TRBJ1-3; d_gene: NA; abundance: NA; CDR3nt: TGTGCCAGCAGCTTAAGGGACATTACGGGAAACACCATATATTTT; CDR3aa: CASSLRDITGNTIYF
v_gene: TRBV25-1; j_gene: TRBJ1-2; d_gene: NA; abundance: NA; CDR3nt: TGTGCCAGCTGGGATGATCGGACAGCAGAACCTAACTATGGCTACACCTTC; CDR3aa: CASWDDRTAEPNYGYTF
v_gene: TRBV15; j_gene: TRBJ2-7; d_gene: TRBD1; abundance: NA; CDR3nt: TGTGCCACCAGCCGTCGTGGACAGGGGTCAATCGAGCAGTACTTC; CDR3aa: CATSRRGQGSIEQYF
v_gene: TRBV5-6; j_gene: TRBJ1-3; d_gene: NA; abundance: NA; CDR3nt: TGTGCCAGCAGCTTGGAAGTGGCGAGGGACACCATATATTTT; CDR3aa: CASSLEVARDTIYF
v_gene: TRBV12-3/TRBV12-4; j_gene: TRBJ1-2; d_gene: NA; abundance: NA; CDR3nt: TGTGCCAGCAGTTTAGGGGGGGTTGGCTACACCTTC; CDR3aa: CASSLGGVGYTF
v_gene: TRBV29-1; j_gene: TRBJ1-6; d_gene: NA; abundance: NA; CDR3nt: TGCAGCGTTGGGGCTGGCGGGAAAAATTCACCCCTCCACTTT; CDR3aa: CSVGAGGKNSPLHF
v_gene: TRBV9; j_gene: TRBJ1-2; d_gene: NA; abundance: NA; CDR3nt: TGTGCCAGCAGCGTAGCCTTGGGGGGGGAGTGGAACTATGGCTACACCTTC; CDR3aa: CASSVALGGEWNYGYTF
v_gene: TRBV7-2; j_gene: TRBJ1-1; d_gene: TRBD1; abundance: NA; CDR3nt: TGTGCCAGCAGCGGGACAGGGGCGAACACTGAAGCTTTCTTT; CDR3aa: CASSGTGANTEAFF
v_gene: TRBV30; j_gene: TRBJ1-3; d_gene: NA; abundance: few; CDR3nt: TGTGCCTGGAGTTTCCCACCGGGAACCGGGGATTTT; CDR3aa: CAWSFPPGTGDF
v_gene: TRBV10-2; j_gene: TRBJ1-4; d_gene: TRBD1; abundance: NA; CDR3nt: TGCGCCAGCCATGATCCGGGACAGAGCAATGAAAAACTGTTTTTT; CDR3aa: CASHDPGQSNEKLFF
v_gene: TRBV7-2; j_gene: TRBJ1-3; d_gene: TRBD1; abundance: NA; CDR3nt: TGTGCCAGCAGGACAGGGGCCCACTCTGGAAACACCATATATTTT; CDR3aa: CASRTGAHSGNTIYF
v_gene: TRBV5-5; j_gene: TRBJ2-1; d_gene: TRBD1; abundance: NA; CDR3nt: TGTGCCAGCAGCCCTGAGATGGGGACAGGGGAAGACAATGAGCAGTTCTTC; CDR3aa: CASSPEMGTGEDNEQFF
v_gene: TRBV9; j_gene: TRBJ2-4; d_gene: NA; abundance: NA; CDR3nt: TGTGCCAGCAGCTCGAGCGGAGCCCTAGCCAAAAACATTCAGTACTTC; CDR3aa: CASSSSGALAKNIQYF
v_gene: TRBV6-5; j_gene: TRBJ1-1; d_gene: NA; abundance: NA; CDR3nt: TGTGCCAGCATATGGGGGCCGAACACTGAAGCTTTCTTT; CDR3aa: CASIWGPNTEAFF
v_gene: TRBV21-1; j_gene: TRBJ1-1; d_gene: NA; abundance: NA; CDR3nt: TGTGCCAGCAGCAAGGGCGCCACCCGTCATATGGTCACCGGCGTCAATTTGGATGAAGCTTTCTTT; CDR3aa: CASSKGATRHMVTGVNLDEAFF
v_gene: TRBV19; j_gene: TRBJ2-7; d_gene: NA; abundance: NA; CDR3nt: TGTGCCAGGAAACTAGGGGGTAGCTACGAGCAGTACTTC; CDR3aa: CARKLGGSYEQYF
v_gene: TRBV19; j_gene: TRBJ1-1; d_gene: TRBD1; abundance: NA; CDR3nt: TGTGCCAGTACGCCAGGGGGCATGAACACTGAAGCTTTCTTT; CDR3aa: CASTPGGMNTEAFF
v_gene: TRBV7-3; j_gene: TRBJ2-2; d_gene: TRBD1; abundance: once; CDR3nt: TGTGCCAGCAGCCCGACGGGACAGGGGATTGCCGGGGAGCTGTTTTTT; CDR3aa: CASSPTGQGIAGELFF
v_gene: TRBV12-5; j_gene: TRBJ1-1; d_gene: NA; abundance: NA; CDR3nt: TGTGCTAGTGCCCTCCACCTAGCCTCTATCACTGAAGCTTTCTTT; CDR3aa: CASALHLASITEAFF
v_gene: TRBV19; j_gene: TRBJ2-4; d_gene: NA; abundance: NA; CDR3nt: TGTGCCAGTAGTGGGACCGCGGGGAGGGGGACCAAAAACATTCAGTACTTC; CDR3aa: CASSGTAGRGTKNIQYF
v_gene: TRBV19; j_gene: TRBJ2-5; d_gene: NA; abundance: NA; CDR3nt: TGTGCCAGTAGTAGAGGAGGGACCCTCCAAGAGACCCAGTACTTC; CDR3aa: CASSRGGTLQETQYF
v_gene: TRBV7-9; j_gene: TRBJ1-1; d_gene: TRBD1; abundance: NA; CDR3nt: TGTGCCAGCAGCCCTCAGGGGACAGGGGTGAGCACTGAAGCTTTCTTT; CDR3aa: CASSPQGTGVSTEAFF
v_gene: TRBV7-7; j_gene: TRBJ2-5; d_gene: NA; abundance: NA; CDR3nt: TGTGCCAGCAGCTTAGATGGGGGCGGGGAGACCCAGTACTTC; CDR3aa: CASSLDGGGETQYF
v_gene: TRBV5-1; j_gene: TRBJ2-7; d_gene: NA; abundance: NA; CDR3nt: TGCGCCAGCAGCTCGGGAATCAGGTCCTACGAGCAGTACTTC; CDR3aa: CASSSGIRSYEQYF
v_gene: TRBV9; j_gene: TRBJ2-3; d_gene: TRBD2; abundance: NA; CDR3nt: TGTGCCAGCAGCGTAGCGGGGGGGGGCACAGATACGCAGTATTTT; CDR3aa: CASSVAGGGTDTQYF
v_gene: TRBV6-5; j_gene: TRBJ2-1; d_gene: TRBD2; abundance: NA; CDR3nt: TGTGCCAGCACCACTAGCGGGAGCAGGGGCAATGAGCAGTTCTTC; CDR3aa: CASTTSGSRGNEQFF
v_gene: TRBV19; j_gene: TRBJ2-7; d_gene: NA; abundance: NA; CDR3nt: TGTGCCAGTAGTTCCGGGGGAGATGAGCAGTACTTC; CDR3aa: CASSSGGDEQYF
v_gene: TRBV10-3; j_gene: TRBJ2-7; d_gene: TRBD2; abundance: NA; CDR3nt: TGTGCCATCAGAGTCGGGACTAGCGGCAGGAACGAGCAGTACTTC; CDR3aa: CAIRVGTSGRNEQYF
v_gene: TRBV9; j_gene: TRBJ2-1; d_gene: NA; abundance: NA; CDR3nt: TGTGCCAGCAGCGAAAAGGGGTGGGGTGAGCAGTTCTTC; CDR3aa: CASSEKGWGEQFF
v_gene: TRBV14; j_gene: TRBJ2-1; d_gene: NA; abundance: NA; CDR3nt: TGTGCCAGCAGCCAAGTGGGCTTCTCCTACAATGAGCAGTTCTTC; CDR3aa: CASSQVGFSYNEQFF
v_gene: TRBV6-5; j_gene: TRBJ2-1; d_gene: TRBD2; abundance: NA; CDR3nt: TGTGCCAGCAGTTATCGCCGGGGGGGAATGGACAATGAGCAGTTCTTC; CDR3aa: CASSYRRGGMDNEQFF
v_gene: TRBV5-4; j_gene: TRBJ1-2; d_gene: NA; abundance: many; CDR3nt: TGTGCCAGCAGCGTTGGGAGGGTTAACTATGGCTACACCTTC; CDR3aa: CASSVGRVNYGYTF
v_gene: TRBV29-1; j_gene: TRBJ2-7; d_gene: TRBD1; abundance: NA; CDR3nt: TGCAGCGTTGAAGTTACCGGAGGACAGGGGGCCCACGAGCAGTACTTC; CDR3aa: CSVEVTGGQGAHEQYF
v_gene: TRBV6-1; j_gene: TRBJ2-2; d_gene: TRBD2; abundance: NA; CDR3nt: TGTGCCAGCAGTGATACGGCGGGAGGGACCGGGGAGCTGTTTTTT; CDR3aa: CASSDTAGGTGELFF
v_gene: TRBV7-8; j_gene: TRBJ1-1; d_gene: NA; abundance: few; CDR3nt: TGTGCCAGCAGCTTAGCGGCAGGGAACACTGAAGCTTTCTTT; CDR3aa: CASSLAAGNTEAFF
v_gene: TRBV4-3; j_gene: TRBJ2-2; d_gene: NA; abundance: NA; CDR3nt: TGCGCCAGCAGCCAAGTCGCGTTGGACACCGGGGAGCTGTTTTTT; CDR3aa: CASSQVALDTGELFF
v_gene: TRBV10-2; j_gene: TRBJ2-1; d_gene: NA; abundance: NA; CDR3nt: TGCGCCAGCAAAGGGGTAGACCCCTACAATGAGCAGTTCTTC; CDR3aa: CASKGVDPYNEQFF
v_gene: TRBV5-8; j_gene: TRBJ2-7; d_gene: TRBD2; abundance: NA; CDR3nt: TGTGCCAGCAGCTTGAAACCCAGCGGGGGGAGCAAGCAGTACTTC; CDR3aa: CASSLKPSGGSKQYF
v_gene: TRBV14; j_gene: TRBJ2-5; d_gene: TRBD2; abundance: NA; CDR3nt: TGTGCCAGCAGCACGTTCGGGAGCGGGGTAGAGACCCAGTACTTC; CDR3aa: CASSTFGSGVETQYF
v_gene: TRBV7-2; j_gene: TRBJ2-5; d_gene: NA; abundance: NA; CDR3nt: TGTGCCAGCAGCGCCAGGGTACCAAGAATCGGAGAGACCCAGTACTTC; CDR3aa: CASSARVPRIGETQYF
v_gene: TRBV10-1; j_gene: TRBJ1-1; d_gene: NA; abundance: NA; CDR3nt: TGCGCCAGCACCCGGACAGAAGCTTTCTTT; CDR3aa: CASTRTEAFF